Following are 3 T cell receptor beta chains from one sample sequenced in a study of blood T cells in healthy people across ages (dated by TCRdb to the mid-2010s). The method behind the library was 5' RACE. These reads were obtained on an Illumina HiSeq 2500. A second PCR of about 6 to 11 cycles was performed with a sample-barcoded 5' primer and a J-beta primer mix. Using fastp trimming at Q25 and MiXCR clonotype assembly, TCRdb reanalyzed the public sequencing data and kept in-frame beta chains. Identical CDR3 proteins give one entry, which carries the most common genes and DNA. Across this sample there are 600,000 or so distinct CDR3 sequences, with about 30% seen only once. 15% to 19% of the sample is held by the ten biggest clonotypes. Sequences were obtained from blood. The source of these receptors is a woman aged 80 or older in good health.

There are many counts of this clonotype. J is TRBJ1-2 and V is TRBV4-2, with D unresolved. Trimming removed 0 bases from V and 5 bases from J, with 13 bases in between. Germline CDR1 is LGHNA and CDR2 is YNFKEQ. The CDR3 contains 15 residues. CDR3 coding DNA: TGTGCCAGCAGCCAAGATCCCAGGTCGGGATATGGCTACACCTTC. It translates to CASSQDPRSGYGYTF.

Notes on this clonotype: This may arise from a read error, as a much more abundant clone is one base away. The V call is TRBV7-9, the J call TRBJ1-2; D gene ambiguous. The CDR3 has 15 amino acids. Germline CDR1 SEHNR, CDR2 FQNEAQ (reference sequence). CDR3 bases: TGTGCCAGCAGCTTAGGCAGTGGATCTAACTATGGCCACACCTTC. As protein: CASSLGSGSNYGHTF.

This clonotype came up a few times. This may come from a read error, since a much larger clone is one base off. The chain carries TRBV5-1 and TRBJ2-6; unclear D gene. Germline CDR1 and CDR2: SGHRS and YFSETQ. Deletions cut 3 bases from V and 2 bases from J, with 6 bases between. There are 14 residues in the CDR3. For the CDR3, the DNA is TGCGCCAGCAGCTGGTTGCCTGGGGCCAACGTCCTGACTTTC. Its protein is CASSWLPGANVLTF.